By share of the sample, the clone carrying this TCR beta chain is medium-sized. Its cognate antigen is unknown. These data belong to a study of prognosis after radiotherapy for stage I lung cancer. Study-level findings and limits: Between patients with and without metastases, TRBV and TRBJ gene usage reportedly differed.

The CDR3 length is 16 residues. V was shortened by 3 bases and J by 5 bases, with 16 bases between the two germline ends. Looked up from germline, CDR1 is KGHDR and CDR2 is SFDVKD. The study amplified the TCR beta CDR3 region from genomic DNA. This amplification was carried out by two rounds of multiplex PCR. Primers specific to each TRBV and TRBJ gene were used in first-round PCR. MiXCR was run by TCRdb on the multiplex PCR reads, yielding one entry per CDR3 protein. The data show some 15,000 distinct CDR3 sequences, with 56% seen just once and roughly 25% held by the top ten. A volume of around 6.4 milliliters of peripheral blood was collected by draw at each of two time points.

This clonotype originated in a donor over 45 with non-small cell lung cancer. The chain carries TRBV24-1 and TRBJ2-1; D may be TRBD2 (6 bases). This sample comprised PBMCs, obtained before or after stereotactic body radiation therapy (not recorded which). The CDR3 sequence: CATSDVPLAIHNEQFF. Written as DNA, the CDR3 is TGTGCCACCAGTGATGTTCCTCTAGCGATACACAATGAGCAGTTCTTC.